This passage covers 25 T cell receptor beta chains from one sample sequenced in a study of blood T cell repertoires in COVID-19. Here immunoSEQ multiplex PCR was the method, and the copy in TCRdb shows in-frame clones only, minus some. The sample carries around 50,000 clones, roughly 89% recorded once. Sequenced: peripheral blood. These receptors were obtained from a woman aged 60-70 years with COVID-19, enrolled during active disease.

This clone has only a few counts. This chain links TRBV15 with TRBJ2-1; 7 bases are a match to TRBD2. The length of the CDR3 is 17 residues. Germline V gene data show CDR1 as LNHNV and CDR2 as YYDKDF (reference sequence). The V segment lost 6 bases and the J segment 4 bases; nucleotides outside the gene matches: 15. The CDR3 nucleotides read TGTGCCACCAGTCCTCCCCGGCGGGCTAGCGGATACAATGAGCAGTTCTTC. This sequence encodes CATSPPRRASGYNEQFF.

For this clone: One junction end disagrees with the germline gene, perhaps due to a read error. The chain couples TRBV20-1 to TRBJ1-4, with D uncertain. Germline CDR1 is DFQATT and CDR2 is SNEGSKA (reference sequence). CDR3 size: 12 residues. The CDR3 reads CSASLSTERLFF. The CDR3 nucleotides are TGCAGTGCTAGTTTGAGTACCGAAAGACTGTTTTTT.

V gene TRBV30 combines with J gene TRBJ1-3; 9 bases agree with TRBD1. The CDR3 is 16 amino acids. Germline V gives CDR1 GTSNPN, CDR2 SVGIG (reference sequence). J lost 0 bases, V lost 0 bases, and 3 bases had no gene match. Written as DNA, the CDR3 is TGTGCCTGGAGTGTAGGACAGGGGAGCTCTGGAAACACCATATATTTT. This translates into CAWSVGQGSSGNTIYF.

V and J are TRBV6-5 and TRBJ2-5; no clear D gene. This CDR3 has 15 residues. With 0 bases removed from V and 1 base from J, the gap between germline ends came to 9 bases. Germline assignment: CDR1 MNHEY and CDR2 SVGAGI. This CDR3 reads CASSYSELVQETQYF. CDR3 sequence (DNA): TGTGCCAGCAGTTACTCTGAGCTTGTCCAAGAGACCCAGTACTTC.

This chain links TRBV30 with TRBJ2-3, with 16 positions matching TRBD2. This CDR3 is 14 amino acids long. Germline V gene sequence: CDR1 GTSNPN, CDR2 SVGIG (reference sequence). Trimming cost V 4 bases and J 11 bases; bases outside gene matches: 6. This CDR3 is CAWKGLAGGPKQYF. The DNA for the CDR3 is TGTGCCTGGAAGGGACTAGCGGGAGGGCCCAAGCAGTATTTT.

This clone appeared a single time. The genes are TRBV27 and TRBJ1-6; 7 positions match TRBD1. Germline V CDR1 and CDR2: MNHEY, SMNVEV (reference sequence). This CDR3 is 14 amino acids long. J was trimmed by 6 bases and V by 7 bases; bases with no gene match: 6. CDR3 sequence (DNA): TGTGCCAGCACCGAGGGACAGAGTAATTCACCCCTCCACTTT. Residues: CASTEGQSNSPLHF.

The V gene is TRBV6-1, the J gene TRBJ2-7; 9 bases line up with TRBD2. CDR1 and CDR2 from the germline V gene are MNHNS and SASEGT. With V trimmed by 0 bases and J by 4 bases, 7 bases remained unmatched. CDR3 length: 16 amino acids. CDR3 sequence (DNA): TGTGCCAGCAGTGAAGCGGGTATAGCGGGAGTTTACGAGCAGTACTTC. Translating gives CASSEAGIAGVYEQYF.

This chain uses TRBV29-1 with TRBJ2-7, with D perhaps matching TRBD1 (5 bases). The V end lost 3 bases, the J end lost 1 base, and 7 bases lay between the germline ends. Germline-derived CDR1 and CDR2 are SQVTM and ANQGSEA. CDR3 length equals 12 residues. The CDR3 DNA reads TGCAGCGTTGATAAGGGGTCCTACGAGCAGTACTTC. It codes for CSVDKGSYEQYF.

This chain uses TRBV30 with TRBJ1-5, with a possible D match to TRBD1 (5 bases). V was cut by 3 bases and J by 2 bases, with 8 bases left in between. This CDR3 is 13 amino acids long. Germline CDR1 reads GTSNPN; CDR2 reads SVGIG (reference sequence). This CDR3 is CAWRSGGNQPQHF. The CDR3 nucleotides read TGTGCCTGGAGATCGGGGGGCAATCAGCCCCAGCATTTT.

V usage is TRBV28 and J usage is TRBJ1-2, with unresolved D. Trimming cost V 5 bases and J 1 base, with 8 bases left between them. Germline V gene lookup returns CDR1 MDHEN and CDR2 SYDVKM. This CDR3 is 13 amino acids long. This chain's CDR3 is CASSRTVNYGYTF. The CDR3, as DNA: TGTGCCAGCAGTCGAACAGTTAACTATGGCTACACCTTC.

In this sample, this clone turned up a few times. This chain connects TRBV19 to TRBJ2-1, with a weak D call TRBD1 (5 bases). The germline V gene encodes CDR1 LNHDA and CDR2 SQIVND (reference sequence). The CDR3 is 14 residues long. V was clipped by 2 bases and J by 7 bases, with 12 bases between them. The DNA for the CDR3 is TGTGCCAGTAGTATAAGGCAGGGCCCTAATGAGCAGTTCTTC. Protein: CASSIRQGPNEQFF.

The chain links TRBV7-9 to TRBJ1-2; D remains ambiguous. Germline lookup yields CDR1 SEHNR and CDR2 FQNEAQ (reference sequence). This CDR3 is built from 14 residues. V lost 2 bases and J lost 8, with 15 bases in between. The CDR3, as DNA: TGTGCCAGCAGCTTACTCTCAGGATTGTTGGGCTACACCTTC. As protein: CASSLLSGLLGYTF.

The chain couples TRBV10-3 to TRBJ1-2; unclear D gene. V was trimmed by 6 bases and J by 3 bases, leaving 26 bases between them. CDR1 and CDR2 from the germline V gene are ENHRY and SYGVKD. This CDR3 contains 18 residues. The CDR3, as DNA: TGTGCCATCAGCCGAGTGGGCCCTGTGGTGCAGAGCCACTATGGCTACACCTTC. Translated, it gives CAISRVGPVVQSHYGYTF.

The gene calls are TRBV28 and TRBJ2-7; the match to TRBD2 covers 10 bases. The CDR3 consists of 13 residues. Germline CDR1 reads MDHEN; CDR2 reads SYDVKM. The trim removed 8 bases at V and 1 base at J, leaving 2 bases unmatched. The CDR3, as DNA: TGTGCCAGCCGGACTAGCGGTTCCTACGAGCAGTACTTC. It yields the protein CASRTSGSYEQYF.

This CDR3 is CASSQGARMQFF. DNA of the CDR3: TGTGCCAGCAGCCAAGGGGCACGAATGCAGTTCTTC. V usage is TRBV3-1 (or the pseudogene TRBV3-2) and J usage is TRBJ2-1; D gene uncertain. Per the germline V gene, CDR1 is LGHDT and CDR2 is YNNKEL (reference sequence). The CDR3 totals 12 residues. Between the trimmed V and J ends, which lost 1 base and 12 bases, there was a span of 10 bases.

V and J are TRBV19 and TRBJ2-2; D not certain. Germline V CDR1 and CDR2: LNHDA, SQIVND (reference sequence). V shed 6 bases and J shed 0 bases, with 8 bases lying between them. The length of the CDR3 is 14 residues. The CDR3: CASRYRSNTGELFF. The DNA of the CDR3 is TGTGCCAGTAGGTACAGATCGAACACCGGGGAGCTGTTTTTT.

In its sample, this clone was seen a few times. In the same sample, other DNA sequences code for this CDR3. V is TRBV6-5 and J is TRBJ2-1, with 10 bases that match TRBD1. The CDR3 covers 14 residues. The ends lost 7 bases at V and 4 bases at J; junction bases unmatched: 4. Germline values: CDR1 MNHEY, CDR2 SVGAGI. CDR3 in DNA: TGTGCCAGCACCAGGACAGGGGGATACAATGAGCAGTTCTTC. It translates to CASTRTGGYNEQFF.

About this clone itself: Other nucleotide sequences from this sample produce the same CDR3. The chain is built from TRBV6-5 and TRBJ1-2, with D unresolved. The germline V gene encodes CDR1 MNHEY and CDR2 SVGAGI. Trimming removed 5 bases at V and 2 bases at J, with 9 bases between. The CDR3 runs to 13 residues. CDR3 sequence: CASSPTGNYGYTF. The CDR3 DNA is TGTGCCAGCAGTCCGACGGGGAACTATGGCTACACCTTC.

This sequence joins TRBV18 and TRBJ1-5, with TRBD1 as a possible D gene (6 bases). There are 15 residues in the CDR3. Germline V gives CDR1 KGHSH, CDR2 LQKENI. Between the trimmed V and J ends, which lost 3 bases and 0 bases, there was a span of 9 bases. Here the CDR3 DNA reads TGTGCCAGCTCACCCGGGGGGGCTAGCAATCAGCCCCAGCATTTT. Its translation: CASSPGGASNQPQHF.

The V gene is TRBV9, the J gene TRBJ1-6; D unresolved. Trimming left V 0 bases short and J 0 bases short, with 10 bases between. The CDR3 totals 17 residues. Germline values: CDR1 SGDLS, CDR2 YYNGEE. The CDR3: CASSVDEIGSYNSPLHF. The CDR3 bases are TGTGCCAGCAGCGTAGACGAGATTGGCTCCTATAATTCACCCCTCCACTTT.

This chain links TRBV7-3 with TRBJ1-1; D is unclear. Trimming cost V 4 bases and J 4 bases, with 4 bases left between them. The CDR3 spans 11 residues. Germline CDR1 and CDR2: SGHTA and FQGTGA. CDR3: CASSSGTEAFF. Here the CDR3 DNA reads TGTGCCAGCAGCTCCGGCACTGAAGCTTTCTTT.

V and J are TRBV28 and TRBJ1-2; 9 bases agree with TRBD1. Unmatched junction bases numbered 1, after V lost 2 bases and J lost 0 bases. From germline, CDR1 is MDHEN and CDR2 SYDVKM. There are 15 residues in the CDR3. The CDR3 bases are TGTGCCAGCAGTTTAGGGACAGGGCCTAACTATGGCTACACCTTC. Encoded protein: CASSLGTGPNYGYTF.

CDR3 loop: CSVAGTSGLVNIQYF. The CDR3 nucleotides read TGCAGCGTCGCCGGGACTAGCGGGTTGGTAAACATTCAGTACTTC. The chain links TRBV29-1 to TRBJ2-4; 12 positions match TRBD2. There are 15 residues in the CDR3. J gave up 6 bases and V 6 bases, and 9 bases lay outside the gene matches. CDR1 and CDR2 from the germline V gene are SQVTM and ANQGSEA.

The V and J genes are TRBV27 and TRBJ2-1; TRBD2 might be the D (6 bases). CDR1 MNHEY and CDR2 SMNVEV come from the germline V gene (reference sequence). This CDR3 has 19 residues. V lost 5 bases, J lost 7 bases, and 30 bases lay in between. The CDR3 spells CASSLGLGLGFTLINEQFF. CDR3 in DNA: TGTGCCAGCAGTCTCGGGCTGGGACTGGGGTTTACGCTTATTAATGAGCAGTTCTTC.

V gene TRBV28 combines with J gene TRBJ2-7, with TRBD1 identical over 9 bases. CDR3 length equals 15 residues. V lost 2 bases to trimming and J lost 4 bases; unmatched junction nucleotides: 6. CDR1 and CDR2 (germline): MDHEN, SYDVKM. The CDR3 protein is CASSLVGTGRYEQYF. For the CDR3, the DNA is TGTGCCAGCAGTTTAGTCGGGACAGGGAGATACGAGCAGTACTTC.